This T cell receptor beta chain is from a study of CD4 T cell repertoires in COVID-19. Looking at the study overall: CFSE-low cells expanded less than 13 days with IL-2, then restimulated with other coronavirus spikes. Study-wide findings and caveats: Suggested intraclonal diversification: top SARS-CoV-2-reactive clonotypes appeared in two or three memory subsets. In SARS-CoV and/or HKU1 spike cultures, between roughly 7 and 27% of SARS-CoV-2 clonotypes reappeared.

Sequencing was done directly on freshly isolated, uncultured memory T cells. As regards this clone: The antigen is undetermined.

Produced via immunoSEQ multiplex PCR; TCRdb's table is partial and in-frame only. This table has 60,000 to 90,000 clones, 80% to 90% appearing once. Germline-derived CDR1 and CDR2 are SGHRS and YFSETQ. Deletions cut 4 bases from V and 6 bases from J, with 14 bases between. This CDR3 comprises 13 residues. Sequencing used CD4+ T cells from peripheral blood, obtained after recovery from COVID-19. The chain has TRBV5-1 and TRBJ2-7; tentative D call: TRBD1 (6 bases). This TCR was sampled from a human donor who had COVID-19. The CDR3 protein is CASSASQGTEQYF. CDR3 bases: TGCGCCAGCAGCGCATCACAGGGTACCGAGCAGTACTTC.